This T cell receptor beta chain was profiled in a study of vaccination and CD4 T cells after COVID-19 (dated by TCRdb to 2021 to 2024). The study in broad terms: Every convalescent patient had a positive nasal swab PCR test for SARS-CoV-2, with mild disease in about nine patients and severe disease in one. Six males and four females were included in the convalescent cohort, with two Hispanic individuals, seven Caucasians, two Asians and one multiracial person represented. Two doses of either the Pfizer-BioNTech BNT162b2 vaccine (n=8) or the Moderna mRNA-1273 vaccine (n=2) were administered to participants. Post-COVID blood samples from convalescent patients were collected a median of roughly 100 days after diagnosis, with a range of 35 to 161 days. Post-vaccine blood samples were obtained a median of around 74 days after the second vaccine dose, with a range of about 14 to 250 days. For three convalescent patients, samples were collected at an early post-vaccination timepoint (day 14) as well as at a late post-vaccination timepoint (days 161 to 241). For stimulating the cultures, overlapping spike peptide pools were used, derived from SARS-CoV-2 as well as from the common cold coronaviruses HCoV-NL63, HCoV-OC43 and HCoV-229E. In control cultures, a CEFX viral epitope pool was used as positive control, an HIV-1 Nef peptide pool was used as negative control, or no peptide was added. In 10 COVID-19 convalescent patients and a handful of infection-naive healthy vaccine recipients, the spike-specific CD4+ TCR repertoire before mRNA vaccination was compared with the repertoire after mRNA vaccination.

V lost 6 bases and J lost 2 bases, and the count of bases not matched to a germline gene is 16. From the cysteine up to the phenylalanine, the CDR3 has a length of 18 residues. Of the read, only the CDR3 DNA is kept; its 54 bases are in frame from base 1. The germline V gene (reference sequence) specifies DFQATT as CDR1 and SNEGSKA as CDR2. Study-wide conclusions, independent of this receptor: In convalescent patients, a median approximately 86% of post-vaccine SARS-CoV-2-reactive clones were detected only after vaccination, suggesting vaccine-specific priming. The median number of SARS-CoV-2-reactive clonotypes rose from 21 after infection to approximately 41 after vaccination, but the change was not significant. Only a relatively small number of convalescent patients were included in the study, and early timepoints following natural infection were not analyzed. Of the vaccine-specific clones in convalescent patients, 304 of 307, or nearly all, reacted only to SARS-CoV-2 spike and did not cross-react with common cold coronaviruses.

The meaning of the sample's time point label: late sampling 161 to 241 days after vaccination in three convalescent patients. The sample's treatment or condition, from its label and the paper: roughly 10-day PBMC culture with coronavirus spike peptide pools or control peptides (ViraFEST assay). The ViraFEST assay, used in the study, expanded antigen-specific T cells with peptide pools and then identified the expanded clonotypes through TCR sequencing. The convalescent patients' positive SARS-CoV-2 PCR tests fell between March and December 2020, which was before the Alpha, Beta and Delta variants emerged in the United States. PBMCs were cultured at approximately 2.1 million per well in IMDM supplemented with approximately 5.4% human AB serum and about 10 IU/ml IL-2, with 9.5 to 10 ug/ml peptide pools added. Half of the culture medium was replaced with fresh IL-2-containing medium on days 3 and 7. After nine to eleven days of culture, CD4+ T cells were isolated by negative selection with the EasySep CD4+ T cell isolation kit. Ficoll-Paque Plus gradient centrifugation was used to isolate PBMCs from whole blood, and the isolated PBMCs were then either used fresh or cryopreserved at -140C. In general, triplicate wells were set up for every culture condition.

Receptors were amplified or captured by PCR. DNA from cultured CD4+ T cells underwent TCR sequencing with the Oncomine TCR Beta short-read assay at the Johns Hopkins FTIC core. Genomic DNA was extracted from the cultured CD4+ T cells with the QIAamp micro DNA kit. Oncomine TCR Beta libraries made from cultured CD4+ T cells were pooled using unique dual indexes and sequenced on an Illumina iSeq 100. In the original analysis: Non-productive sequences were removed, and CDR3s not starting with C, not ending with F or W, or shorter than 7 amino acids were discarded. Antigen-specific clonotypes were identified with the MANAFEST web application by comparing peptide-stimulated wells with reference and other culture wells. For a clone to be called positive, the clone needed an FDR below 0.05, an odds ratio above 5, and a productive frequency above 0.1% in at least two of three replicate wells. Clonotypes that were significantly expanded in both SARS-CoV-2 spike wells and at least one common cold coronavirus spike condition were defined as cross-reactive. Levenshtein distances (stringdist) and unrooted phylogenetic trees (ape) in R version 3.6.1 were used to assess CDR3 homology. TCRdb handled the public reads itself, with Q25 trimming in fastp and clone calling in MiXCR, and kept productive beta chains. Identical CDR3 protein sequences are pooled into one entry, listed with their most common genes and DNA. TCRdb's processing, not the authors' own work, is the source of the V and J calls. Across this sample there are 20,000 to 25,000 distinct CDR3 sequences, with about 35% seen only once. Of the sample, approximately 8.9% falls within the top ten clones.

As to this clonotype: The clone's antigen remains unknown. Per-base qualities were not stored, and no clone one base away is much larger.

The material sequenced was CD4+ T cells from blood, cultured in vitro, taken about 7 months after SARS-CoV-2 vaccination. The source of this sequence is a human donor who had recovered from COVID-19. The chain employs TRBV20-1 and TRBJ2-3, with 11 bases aligning to TRBD2. The nucleotides read TGCAGTGCCCCCGGACTAGCGGGCTCCCCAACAGACACAGATACGCAGTATTTT. This yields the protein CSAPGLAGSPTDTDTQYF.